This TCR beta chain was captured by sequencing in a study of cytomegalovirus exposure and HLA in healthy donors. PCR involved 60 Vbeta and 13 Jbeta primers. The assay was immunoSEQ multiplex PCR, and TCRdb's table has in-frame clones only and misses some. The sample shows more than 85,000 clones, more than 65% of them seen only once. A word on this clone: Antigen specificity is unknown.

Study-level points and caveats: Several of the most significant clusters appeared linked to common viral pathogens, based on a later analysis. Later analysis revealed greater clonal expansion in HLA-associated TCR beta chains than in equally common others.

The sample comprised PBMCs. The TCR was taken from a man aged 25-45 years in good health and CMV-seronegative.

CDR3 in DNA: TGTGCCAGCAGCCAAGAAGCAGGGGGCCAAGCGAACACTGAAGCTTTCTTT. This gives the protein CASSQEAGGQANTEAFF. This chain joins TRBV4-2 and TRBJ1-1; 8 nucleotides align to TRBD1. Unmatched junction bases numbered 7, after V lost 0 bases and J lost 1 base. Germline-derived CDR1 and CDR2 are LGHNA and YNFKEQ. This CDR3 is 17 amino acids long.